Presented here are 27 T cell receptor beta chains from one specimen sequenced in a study of blood T cells in healthy people across ages. Then a second PCR, running roughly 7 to 11 cycles, was carried out with a sample-barcoded 5' primer and a J-beta primer mix. MiXCR, applied by TCRdb to the 5' RACE reads, yields one record per CDR3 protein. The profile shows 1.5 million to 2 million distinct CDR3 sequences, around 50% of them singletons. The sequencing input was blood. These receptors all stem from a woman in her forties in good health.

V usage is TRBV7-2 and J usage is TRBJ2-5; D tentatively reads TRBD1 or TRBD2 (5 bases each). Deletions cut 3 bases from V and 3 bases from J, with 17 bases between. Germline V CDR1 and CDR2: SGHTA, FQGNSA. The CDR3 runs to 16 residues. CDR3 in amino acids: CASSLGVGVIKETQYF. In DNA, the CDR3 is TGTGCCAGCAGCTTGGGCGTGGGGGTGATAAAAGAGACCCAGTACTTC.

The chain carries TRBV4-2 and TRBJ2-7; 10 bases match TRBD1. V gave up 0 bases and J gave up 7 bases; unmatched junction bases: 6. This CDR3 has 15 residues. Germline CDR1 reads LGHNA; CDR2 reads YNFKEQ. The CDR3 protein is CASSQDGTGVWEQYF. In DNA, the CDR3 is TGTGCCAGCAGCCAAGACGGGACAGGGGTTTGGGAGCAGTACTTC.

The chain couples TRBV7-3 to TRBJ1-2, with D possibly matching TRBD1 (6 bases). In germline, CDR1 is SGHTA, CDR2 FQGTGA. V was shortened by 5 bases and J by 4 bases, with 14 bases between the two germline ends. The CDR3 runs 14 residues. Here the CDR3 reads CASSPIQGPYGYTF. CDR3 DNA: TGTGCCAGCAGCCCAATCCAGGGGCCCTATGGCTACACCTTC.

The V gene is TRBV5-1, the J gene TRBJ2-1, with D perhaps matching TRBD1 (5 bases). V lost 1 base, J lost 9 bases, and 11 bases lay in between. The germline CDR1 and CDR2 sequences are SGHRS and YFSETQ. The length of the CDR3 is 13 residues. The CDR3 DNA follows: TGCGCCAGCAGCTTGACAGGAATGGTTGAGCAGTTCTTC. This gives the protein CASSLTGMVEQFF.

This clonotype was seen only a few times. The V gene is TRBV20-1, the J gene TRBJ2-5; 10 bases align to TRBD1. The CDR3 totals 15 residues. V was pared by 8 bases and J by 2 bases, with 11 bases of the junction left unmatched. In germline, CDR1 is DFQATT, CDR2 SNEGSKA (reference sequence). CDR3 residues: CSLSPGTGVQETQYF. The CDR3 DNA reads TGCAGTCTCTCCCCCGGGACAGGGGTTCAAGAGACCCAGTACTTC.

The chain combines TRBV6-1 with TRBJ2-3; 11 nucleotides align to TRBD2. Germline trimming cut 4 bases from V and 6 bases from J; bases unmatched to any gene: 9. This CDR3 is 16 amino acids long. CDR1 and CDR2 from the germline V gene are MNHNS and SASEGT. The CDR3, as DNA: TGTGCCAGCAGTGGACTAGCGGGGATCACCCAGGATACGCAGTATTTT. Residues: CASSGLAGITQDTQYF.

The rearrangement joins TRBV20-1 to TRBJ2-3, with 8 bases aligning to TRBD2. This CDR3 has 13 residues. Germline V gene lookup returns CDR1 DFQATT and CDR2 SNEGSKA (reference sequence). After removal of 7 bases from V and 1 base from J, the junction contained 4 bases not matched to a gene. The CDR3 coding sequence is TGCAGTGTCGGGCGGGGGGGCACAGATACGCAGTATTTT. This translates into CSVGRGGTDTQYF.

This rearrangement joins TRBV5-1 to TRBJ2-7; D is uncertain. Trimming cost V 0 bases and J 2 bases, with 12 bases left between them. The CDR3 has 15 residues. CDR1 is SGHRS and CDR2 is YFSETQ in the germline V gene. The CDR3 DNA follows: TGCGCCAGCAGCTTGGGCATTCAGGCTGCCTACGAGCAGTACTTC. Protein: CASSLGIQAAYEQYF.

V usage is TRBV7-8 and J usage is TRBJ2-1; 8 nucleotides match TRBD2. V trimming: 0 bases; J trimming: 2 bases; junction bases outside the gene matches: 6. The CDR3 has 17 amino acids. Germline lookup yields CDR1 SGHVS and CDR2 FQNEAQ. DNA for the CDR3: TGTGCCAGCAGCTTAGCGCGAAGCGGGGGCACCTACAATGAGCAGTTCTTC. Amino acids: CASSLARSGGTYNEQFF.

This chain connects TRBV27 to TRBJ2-4; no firm D call. The J call is uncertain, as TRBJ2-7 better fits the DNA end. The CDR3 contains 11 residues. The V gene's germline CDR1 is MNHEY and CDR2 SMNVEV (reference sequence). CDR3 amino acids: CASSYLNEQYF. The CDR3 region has the DNA TGTGCCAGCAGTTATCTGAACGAGCAGTACTTC.

This chain joins TRBV20-1 and TRBJ2-5; TRBD2 matches 7 bases. The CDR3 is made up of 13 amino acids. Germline CDR1 DFQATT, CDR2 SNEGSKA (reference sequence). The junction had 7 bases not matched to a gene; V was cut back by 7 bases and J by 2 bases. CDR3 DNA: TGCAGTGTTTCACTAGCGAGGCAAGAGACCCAGTACTTC. It codes for CSVSLARQETQYF.

DNA for the CDR3: TGTGCCAGCAGCTCATCCTGGGAAGGGGCTGGAAACACCATATATTTT. It translates to CASSSSWEGAGNTIYF. The V and J genes are TRBV7-9 and TRBJ1-3; D is perhaps TRBD1 (5 bases). In germline, CDR1 is SEHNR, CDR2 FQNEAQ (reference sequence). V was cut by 4 bases and J by 2 bases, with 15 bases left in between. The CDR3 covers 16 residues. Full variable domain (missing parts from reference TRBV7-9 and TRBJ1-3): DTGVSQNPRHKITKRGQNVTFRCDPISEHNRLYWYRQTLGQGPEFLTYFQNEAQLEKSRLLSDRFSAERPKGSFSTLEIQRTEQGDSAMYLCASSSSWEGAGNTIYFGEGSWLTVV.

As concerns this clonotype: Possible read error: a much larger clone is one base away. The chain links TRBV9 to TRBJ2-5; D uncertain. V lost 0 bases and J 11 bases, leaving 20 bases between the germline ends. This CDR3 has 15 amino acids. The germline CDR1 and CDR2 sequences are SGDLS and YYNGEE. The CDR3 region is CASSVGPPAANEQYF. The CDR3 nucleotides are TGTGCCAGCAGCGTAGGTCCCCCAGCCGCAAATGAGCAGTACTTC.

The chain couples TRBV5-1 to TRBJ2-3; 12 bases align to TRBD2. This CDR3 has 17 residues. Losses at the gene ends were 3 bases for V and 5 bases for J; bases not matched to a gene: 10. Per germline, CDR1 SGHRS and CDR2 YFSETQ. CDR3 DNA sequence: TGCGCCAGCAGCTCCGCTAGGGCTAGCGGGGGGGGAGATACGCAGTATTTT. Translation gives CASSSARASGGGDTQYF.

DNA of the CDR3: TGCAGTGTTAGGACTAGCGGGGTCTACGAGCAGTACTTC. Translation: CSVRTSGVYEQYF. The chain has TRBV20-1 and TRBJ2-7, with TRBD2 matching over 12 bases. This CDR3 contains 13 residues. Germline values: CDR1 DFQATT, CDR2 SNEGSKA (reference sequence). V dropped 7 bases and J dropped 3; count of bases not matched to a gene: 4.

This clonotype was detected once. The gene calls are TRBV20-1 and TRBJ1-5; TRBD1 agrees at 8 bases. The ends lost 3 bases at V and 10 bases at J; junction bases unmatched: 11. CDR1 and CDR2 (germline): DFQATT, SNEGSKA (reference sequence). The CDR3 has 14 residues. Here the CDR3 DNA reads TGCAGTGCTAGCAGGGGGCTAAAAAGGGATCCCCAGCATTTT. It codes for CSASRGLKRDPQHF.

Comments on this clonotype: At one boundary the junction diverges from the germline segment, which might be a read error. This chain links TRBV4-3 with TRBJ2-7, with TRBD2 identical over 11 bases. The germline gives CDR1 LGHNA, CDR2 YSLEER. This CDR3 contains 15 residues. This chain's CDR3 is CASSPRLAGPYEQNF. As DNA, the CDR3 is TGCGCCAGCAGCCCGCGACTAGCGGGACCCTACGAGCAGAACTTC.

This rearrangement joins TRBV15 to TRBJ2-1; the match to TRBD2 covers 7 bases. Losses at the gene ends were 0 bases for V and 4 bases for J; bases not matched to a gene: 3. The length of the CDR3 is 15 residues. CDR1 and CDR2 (germline): LNHNV, YYDKDF (reference sequence). The CDR3 DNA reads TGTGCCACCAGCAGAGAATCTAGCGGTTACAATGAGCAGTTCTTC. Its protein product is CATSRESSGYNEQFF.

This clonotype was counted many times. For the CDR3, the DNA is TGTGCCAGCAGCGAGGGCCGGAGCTCCTACGAGCAGTACTTC. This codes for CASSEGRSSYEQYF. This rearrangement joins TRBV2 to TRBJ2-7; TRBD2 might be the D (5 bases). The germline CDR1 and CDR2 sequences are SNHLY and FYNNEI. The CDR3 extends over 14 amino acids. Trimming left V 6 bases short and J 0 bases short, with 12 bases between.

The rearrangement uses TRBV14 and TRBJ1-2, with D unclear. Per the germline V gene, CDR1 is SGHDN and CDR2 is FVKESK. V lost 1 base and J lost 2, with 8 bases in between. The CDR3 covers 14 residues. CDR3 region: CASSQAELNYGYTF. In DNA form, the CDR3 reads TGTGCCAGCAGCCAAGCAGAGTTAAACTATGGCTACACCTTC. Complete variable domain (other parts from reference TRBV14 and TRBJ1-2): EAGVTQFPSHSVIEKGQTVTLRCDPISGHDNLYWYRRVMGKEIKFLLHFVKESKQDESGMPNNRFLAERTGGTYSTLKVQPAELEDSGVYFCASSQAELNYGYTFGSGTRLTVV.

This clonotype was seen only once. The chain uses TRBV7-9 and TRBJ1-2; TRBD1 is a possible D gene (5 bases). CDR3 length: 16 residues. Germline V gene sequence: CDR1 SEHNR, CDR2 FQNEAQ (reference sequence). The V end was cut by 8 bases, the J end by 1 base, with 20 bases between. The CDR3 is CASVVWGEDLNYGYTF. Here the CDR3 DNA reads TGTGCCAGCGTCGTCTGGGGGGAAGATCTTAACTATGGCTACACCTTC.

The chain recombines TRBV7-9 with TRBJ2-7; D unclear. Germline-derived CDR1 and CDR2 are SEHNR and FQNEAQ (reference sequence). Trimming cost V 1 base and J 2 bases, with 9 bases left between them. The CDR3 totals 14 residues. CDR3 sequence (DNA): TGTGCCAGCAGCTTAGACGATTACCCCTACGAGCAGTACTTC. This sequence encodes CASSLDDYPYEQYF.

This chain connects TRBV12-5 to TRBJ1-2, with unresolved D. V gave up 4 bases and J gave up 8 bases, with 17 bases separating them. The CDR3 contains 14 residues. The V gene's germline CDR1 is LGHNT and CDR2 FRNRAP. The CDR3 DNA follows: TGTGCTAGTGGTTACCCCGGGGAGGTTGGAGGCTACACCTTC. Translating it yields CASGYPGEVGGYTF.

The chain links TRBV27 to TRBJ2-7, with D uncertain. CDR3 length: 14 residues. V was clipped by 4 bases and J by 0 bases, with 10 bases between them. Germline CDR1 MNHEY, CDR2 SMNVEV (reference sequence). The CDR3 loop reads CASSYQMSSYEQYF. CDR3 sequence (DNA): TGTGCCAGCAGTTATCAGATGAGCTCCTACGAGCAGTACTTC.

The V and J genes are TRBV20-1 and TRBJ1-2; the D gene is possibly TRBD1 (5 bases). From germline, CDR1 is DFQATT and CDR2 SNEGSKA (reference sequence). V was clipped by 3 bases and J by 6 bases, with 17 bases between them. The CDR3 contains 14 residues. In DNA, the CDR3 is TGCAGTGCTAGCCGGCAAACAGGAGACCATGGCTACACCTTC. It codes for CSASRQTGDHGYTF.

The genes are TRBV2 and TRBJ1-1; perhaps TRBD1 as D (6 bases). V was trimmed by 6 bases and J by 5 bases, leaving 19 bases between them. CDR1 and CDR2 from the germline V gene are SNHLY and FYNNEI. The CDR3 contains 15 residues. CDR3 protein: CASSPRGGRWTEAFF. In DNA, the CDR3 is TGTGCCAGCAGCCCTAGGGGGGGCCGATGGACTGAAGCTTTCTTT.

The V and J genes are TRBV6-2 or TRBV6-3 and TRBJ2-1; maybe TRBD1 (6 bases). Germline lookup yields CDR1 MNHEY and CDR2 SVGEGT. The V end lost 6 bases, the J end lost 10 bases, and 19 bases lay between the germline ends. This CDR3 contains 14 residues. CDR3 residues: CASSPPGGLREQFF. The CDR3 bases are TGTGCCAGCAGCCCTCCTGGGGGCTTAAGGGAGCAGTTCTTC.